This T cell receptor (beta chain) was sequenced for a study of T cell repertoires in cytomegalovirus infection. V was shortened by 3 bases and J by 7 bases, with 12 bases between the two germline ends. CDR3 length: 14 residues. Concerning this clonotype itself: The antigen is not known.

One entry per CDR3 protein, called by TCRdb with MiXCR from the reads. The sample consists of some 320,000 distinct CDR3 sequences, 25% to 30% of them appearing once. The source material was cultured PBMCs, sampled from culture after CMV antigen stimulation. This receptor was taken from a human donor in good health (CMV status not recorded). Some clones in this sample may be carry-over from other donors' samples. V and J are TRBV12-3 or TRBV12-4 and TRBJ1-4, with TRBD1 as a possible D gene (6 bases). The CDR3 loop reads CASSLVRGVEKLFF. The CDR3 nucleotides read TGTGCCAGCAGTTTGGTGAGGGGGGTTGAAAAACTGTTTTTT.